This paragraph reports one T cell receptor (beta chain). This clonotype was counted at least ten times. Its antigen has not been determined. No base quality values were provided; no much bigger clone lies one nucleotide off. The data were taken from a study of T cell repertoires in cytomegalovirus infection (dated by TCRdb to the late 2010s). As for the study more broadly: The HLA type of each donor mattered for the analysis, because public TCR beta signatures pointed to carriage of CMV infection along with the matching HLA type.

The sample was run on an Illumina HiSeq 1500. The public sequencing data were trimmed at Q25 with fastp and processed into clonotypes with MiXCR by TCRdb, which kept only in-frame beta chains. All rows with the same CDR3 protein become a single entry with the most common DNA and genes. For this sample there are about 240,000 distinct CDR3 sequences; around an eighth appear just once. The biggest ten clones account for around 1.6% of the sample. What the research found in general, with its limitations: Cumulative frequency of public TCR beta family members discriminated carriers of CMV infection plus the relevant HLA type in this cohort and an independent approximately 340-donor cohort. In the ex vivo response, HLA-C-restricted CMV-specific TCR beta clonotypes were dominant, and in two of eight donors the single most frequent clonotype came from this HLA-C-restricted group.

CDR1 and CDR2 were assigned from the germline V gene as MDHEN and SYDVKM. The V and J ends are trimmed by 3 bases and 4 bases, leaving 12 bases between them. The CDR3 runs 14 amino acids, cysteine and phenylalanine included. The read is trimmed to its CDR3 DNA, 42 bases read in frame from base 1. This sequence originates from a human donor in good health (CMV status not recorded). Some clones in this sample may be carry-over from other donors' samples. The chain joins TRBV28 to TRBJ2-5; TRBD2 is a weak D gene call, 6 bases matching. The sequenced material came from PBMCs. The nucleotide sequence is TGTGCCAGCAGTTTGAAGGGGAGGAGAGAGACCCAGTACTTC. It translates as CASSLKGRRETQYF.